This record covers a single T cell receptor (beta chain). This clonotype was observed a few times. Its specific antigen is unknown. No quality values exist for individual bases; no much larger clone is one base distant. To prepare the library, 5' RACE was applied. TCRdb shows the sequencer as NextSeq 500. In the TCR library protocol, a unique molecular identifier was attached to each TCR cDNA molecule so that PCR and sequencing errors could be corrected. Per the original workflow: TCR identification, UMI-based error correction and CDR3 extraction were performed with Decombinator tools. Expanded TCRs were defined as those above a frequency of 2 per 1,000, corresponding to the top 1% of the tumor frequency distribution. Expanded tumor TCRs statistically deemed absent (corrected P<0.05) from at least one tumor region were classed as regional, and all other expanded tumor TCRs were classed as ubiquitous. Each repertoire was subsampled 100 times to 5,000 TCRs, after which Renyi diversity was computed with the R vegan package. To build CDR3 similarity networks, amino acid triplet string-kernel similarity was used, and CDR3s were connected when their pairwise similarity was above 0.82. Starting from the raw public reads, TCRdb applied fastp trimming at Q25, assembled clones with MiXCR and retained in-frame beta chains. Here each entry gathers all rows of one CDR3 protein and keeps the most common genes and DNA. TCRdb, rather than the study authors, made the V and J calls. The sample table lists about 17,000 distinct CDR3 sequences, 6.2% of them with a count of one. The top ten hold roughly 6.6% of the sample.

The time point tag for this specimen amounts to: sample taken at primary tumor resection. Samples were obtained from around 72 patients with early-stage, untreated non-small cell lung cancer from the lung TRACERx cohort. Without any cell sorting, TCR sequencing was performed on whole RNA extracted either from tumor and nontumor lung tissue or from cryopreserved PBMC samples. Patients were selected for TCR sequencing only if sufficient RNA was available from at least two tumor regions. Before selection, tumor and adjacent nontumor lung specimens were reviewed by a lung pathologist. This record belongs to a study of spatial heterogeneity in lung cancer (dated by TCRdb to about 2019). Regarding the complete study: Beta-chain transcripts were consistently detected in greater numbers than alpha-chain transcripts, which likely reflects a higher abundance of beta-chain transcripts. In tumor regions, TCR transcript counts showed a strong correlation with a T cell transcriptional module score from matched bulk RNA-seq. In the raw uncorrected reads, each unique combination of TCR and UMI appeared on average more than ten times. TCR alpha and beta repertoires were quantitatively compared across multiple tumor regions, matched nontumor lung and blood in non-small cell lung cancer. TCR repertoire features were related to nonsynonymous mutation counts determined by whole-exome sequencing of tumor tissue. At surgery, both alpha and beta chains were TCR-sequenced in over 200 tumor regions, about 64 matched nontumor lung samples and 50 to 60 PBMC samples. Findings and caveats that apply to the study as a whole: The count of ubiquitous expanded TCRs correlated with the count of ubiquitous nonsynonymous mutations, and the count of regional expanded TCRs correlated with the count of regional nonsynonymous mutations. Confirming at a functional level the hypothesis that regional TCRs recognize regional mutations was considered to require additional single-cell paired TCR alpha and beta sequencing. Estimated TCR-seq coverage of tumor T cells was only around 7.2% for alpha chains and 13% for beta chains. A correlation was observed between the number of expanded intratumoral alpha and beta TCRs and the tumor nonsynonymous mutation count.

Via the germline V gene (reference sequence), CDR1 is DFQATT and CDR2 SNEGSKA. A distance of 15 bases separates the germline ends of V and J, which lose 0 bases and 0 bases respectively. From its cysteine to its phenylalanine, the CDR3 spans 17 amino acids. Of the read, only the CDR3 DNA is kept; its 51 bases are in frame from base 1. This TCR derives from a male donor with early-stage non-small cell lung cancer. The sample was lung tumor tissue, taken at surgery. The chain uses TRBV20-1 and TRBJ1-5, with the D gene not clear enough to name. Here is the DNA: TGCAGTGCTAGAGAGCCGAGAGGTTTTTATAGCAATCAGCCCCAGCATTTT. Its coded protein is CSAREPRGFYSNQPQHF.